This T cell receptor beta chain appears in the sequencing data of a study of siplizumab effects on memory and regulatory T cells. Clones were sequenced by immunoSEQ multiplex PCR, and TCRdb holds only the in-frame ones, with some missing. The sample includes 100,000 or so clones, about 90% seen only once; the top ten take 12%. The CDR3 contains 19 residues. The germline CDR1 and CDR2 sequences are SGDLS and YYNGEE. Trimming pared 4 bases from V and 2 bases from J, leaving 25 bases between. General study points: Naive T cells, seemingly more diverse than memory cells, seemed major alloresponse contributors. Proliferating CD4+ or CD8+ clones, roughly 80-95% of them, lacked an assignable naive or memory phenotype.

With regard to this clone: Its target is not known.

The sequenced sample consisted of non-Treg CD4+ T cells sorted from blood. The clonotype comes from a human donor in good health. This chain uses TRBV9 with TRBJ1-3, with a possible D match to TRBD1 (5 bases). CDR3 nucleotide sequence: TGTGCCAGCAGCCCCAGAGGTCGGGCGCAGGGTTTTCCTGGAAACACCATATATTTT. Amino acids: CASSPRGRAQGFPGNTIYF.